Presented here are 17 T cell receptor beta chains from one specimen sequenced in a study of blood T cell repertoires in COVID-19. Generated by immunoSEQ multiplex PCR, the TCRdb table keeps only in-frame clones and is missing some. This sample carries approximately 57,000 clones, about 83% of them seen once, and the ten largest clones take roughly 5.1%. The sample consisted of peripheral blood. The receptors were sampled from a man aged 35 to 55 with active COVID-19.

This clone was recorded only once. This rearrangement joins TRBV6-6 to TRBJ1-2; TRBD1 might be the D (5 bases). Germline CDR1 reads MNHNY; CDR2 reads SVGAGI (reference sequence). V dropped 0 bases and J dropped 14 bases, with 10 bases sitting between them. This CDR3 has 11 residues. CDR3 bases: TGTGCCAGCAGTTACTCTCAGGGATTAACCTTC. Residues: CASSYSQGLTF.

This chain uses TRBV5-6 with TRBJ2-7, with D possibly matching TRBD1 (5 bases). Germline assignment: CDR1 SGHDT and CDR2 YYEEEE. CDR3 size: 13 residues. Trimming cost V 1 base and J 3 bases, with 8 bases left between them. The CDR3 region is CASSLTGNYEQYF. The CDR3 DNA follows: TGTGCCAGCAGCTTGACAGGAAACTACGAGCAGTACTTC.

This sequence joins TRBV9 and TRBJ1-4; 8 nucleotides align to TRBD1. The CDR3 loop spans 16 amino acids. V shed 4 bases, J shed 3 bases, and the junction held 8 bases outside the gene matches. The germline V gene has CDR1 SGDLS and CDR2 YYNGEE. The CDR3 DNA follows: TGTGCCAGCAGCTCCGGACAGGGTGTGTCTAATGAAAAACTGTTTTTT. Translation gives CASSSGQGVSNEKLFF.

The chain employs TRBV19 and TRBJ1-5; D uncertain. The length of the CDR3 is 18 residues. Trimming left V 3 bases short and J 4 bases short, with 22 bases between. The V gene's germline CDR1 is LNHDA and CDR2 SQIVND (reference sequence). The CDR3 sequence is CASSILWVKRVGNQPQHF. For the CDR3, the DNA is TGTGCCAGTAGTATCCTCTGGGTCAAGAGGGTAGGTAATCAGCCCCAGCATTTT. The full variable domain, in which reference TRBV19 and TRBJ1-5 provide the parts outside the CDR3, is DGGITQSPKYLFRKEGQNVTLSCEQNLNHDAMYWYRQDPGQGLRLIYYSQIVNDFQKGDIAEGYSVSREKKESFPLTVTSAQKNPTAFYLCASSILWVKRVGNQPQHFGDGTRLSIL.

V and J are TRBV9 and TRBJ2-3, with a tentative D call TRBD2 (6 bases). V was pared by 1 base and J by 1 base, with 19 bases between. Germline V gene data show CDR1 as SGDLS and CDR2 as YYNGEE. The CDR3 has 18 amino acids. CDR3 bases: TGTGCCAGCAGCGTAAAAGGTGGGAGGCCTAGCGGCACAGATACGCAGTATTTT. Translation gives CASSVKGGRPSGTDTQYF.

This clone showed up just once. This chain connects TRBV29-1 to TRBJ1-1, with D possibly being TRBD1 (6 bases). CDR3 length: 15 residues. Between the trimmed V and J ends, which lost 6 bases and 1 base, there was a span of 18 bases. The germline gives CDR1 SQVTM, CDR2 ANQGSEA. For the CDR3, the DNA is TGCAGCGTGGCCAGATTAGGACAGACGAACACTGAAGCTTTCTTT. Encoded protein: CSVARLGQTNTEAFF.

The chain links TRBV6-1 to TRBJ1-6; TRBD1 matches at 8 bases. The J segment lost 10 bases and the V segment lost 1 base, leaving 3 bases of the junction unmatched. CDR3 length equals 14 residues. Germline loops: CDR1 MNHNS, CDR2 SASEGT. The CDR3 nucleotides read TGTGCCAGCAGTGAAGGACAGGGGTTATCACCCCTCCACTTT. Its translation is CASSEGQGLSPLHF.

This chain uses TRBV19 with TRBJ1-1; maybe TRBD1 (6 bases). Trimming cost V 11 bases and J 1 base, with 20 bases left between them. Germline assignment: CDR1 LNHDA and CDR2 SQIVND (reference sequence). The CDR3 has 15 amino acids. The DNA of the CDR3 is TGTGCCTGCCAGAGTCCCAGGGGCGGGAACACTGAAGCTTTCTTT. The encoded protein is CACQSPRGGNTEAFF. Using reference TRBV19 and TRBJ1-1 for the parts outside the CDR3, the full variable domain is DGGITQSPKYLFRKEGQNVTLSCEQNLNHDAMYWYRQDPGQGLRLIYYSQIVNDFQKGDIAEGYSVSREKKESFPLTVTSAQKNPTAFYLCACQSPRGGNTEAFFGQGTRLTVV.

This clone was picked up one time. CDR3 bases: TGCGCCAGCAGTGAGTCGGTACGGGAGGGGTGGGAGCAGTACTTC. It is translated as CASSESVREGWEQYF. The rearrangement links TRBV10-1 to TRBJ2-7; 8 nucleotides match TRBD2. Per the germline V gene, CDR1 is WNHNN and CDR2 is SYGVQD (reference sequence). J gave up 7 bases and V 0 bases, and 8 bases lay outside the gene matches. The CDR3 is 15 residues long.

The rearrangement joins TRBV19 to TRBJ2-6; D is unresolved. Germline V gives CDR1 LNHDA, CDR2 SQIVND (reference sequence). The CDR3 has 15 amino acids. V lost 6 bases and J lost 2, with 11 bases in between. The CDR3 nucleotides read TGTGCCAGTAGCCGTAGAGGTGCTGGGGCCAACGTCCTGACTTTC. Residues: CASSRRGAGANVLTF.

This clone was recorded a few times. V gene TRBV27 combines with J gene TRBJ1-4; 8 bases align to TRBD1. The germline V gene encodes CDR1 MNHEY and CDR2 SMNVEV (reference sequence). Trimming at V came to 5 bases and at J to 6 bases, leaving 5 bases not matched to a gene. This CDR3 comprises 14 residues. CDR3 in amino acids: CASSADRDHEKLFF. The CDR3 nucleotides read TGTGCCAGCAGTGCGGACAGGGATCATGAAAAACTGTTTTTT.

The chain has TRBV5-1 and TRBJ2-5, with D perhaps matching TRBD1 (6 bases). The V end lost 2 bases, the J end lost 2 bases, and 7 bases lay between the germline ends. This CDR3 comprises 13 residues. CDR1 is SGHRS and CDR2 is YFSETQ in the germline V gene. The CDR3, as DNA: TGCGCCAGCAGCTTAAGGGGGCAAGAGACCCAGTACTTC. Its translation: CASSLRGQETQYF.

The count of this clone is one. This chain joins TRBV2 and TRBJ1-2; D not resolved. This CDR3 comprises 15 residues. V lost 0 bases to trimming and J lost 3 bases, with 11 bases between them. CDR1 is SNHLY and CDR2 is FYNNEI in the germline V gene. The CDR3, as DNA: TGTGCCAGCAGTGAAGCTGGACGGAGGGACTATGGCTACACCTTC. Amino acid sequence: CASSEAGRRDYGYTF.

The chain couples TRBV29-1 to TRBJ1-2; 9 nucleotides agree with TRBD1. This CDR3 has 14 residues. The germline V gene encodes CDR1 SQVTM and CDR2 ANQGSEA. V dropped 6 bases and J dropped 1; count of bases not matched to a gene: 6. The CDR3 coding sequence is TGCAGCGTGGGCCCGGGACAGGGTAACTATGGCTACACCTTC. It yields the protein CSVGPGQGNYGYTF.

V gene TRBV6-5 combines with J gene TRBJ1-1; TRBD1 is a possible D gene (5 bases). The V gene's germline CDR1 is MNHEY and CDR2 SVGAGI. V shed 2 bases and J shed 5 bases, with 12 bases lying between them. This CDR3 has 14 amino acids. CDR3: CASSYIGGRTEAFF. CDR3 DNA: TGTGCCAGCAGTTACATCGGGGGGAGGACTGAAGCTTTCTTT.

The genes are TRBV9 and TRBJ2-7; 9 bases align to TRBD1. This CDR3 region has 14 residues. Germline-derived CDR1 and CDR2 are SGDLS and YYNGEE. Trimming removed 3 bases from V and 7 bases from J; junction bases left unmatched: 8. CDR3 nucleotide sequence: TGTGCCAGCAGCGCCGTAGGGACAGGGTGGGAGCAGTACTTC. The encoded protein is CASSAVGTGWEQYF.

The rearrangement links TRBV30 to TRBJ2-7; D perhaps matches TRBD1 (6 bases). Germline V gene data show CDR1 as GTSNPN and CDR2 as SVGIG (reference sequence). Trimming shortened V by 0 bases and J by 3 bases, and 6 bases separated the two germline ends. CDR3 length equals 12 residues. DNA for the CDR3: TGTGCCTGGAGTGTCAGGGGCTACGAGCAGTACTTC. Translation: CAWSVRGYEQYF.